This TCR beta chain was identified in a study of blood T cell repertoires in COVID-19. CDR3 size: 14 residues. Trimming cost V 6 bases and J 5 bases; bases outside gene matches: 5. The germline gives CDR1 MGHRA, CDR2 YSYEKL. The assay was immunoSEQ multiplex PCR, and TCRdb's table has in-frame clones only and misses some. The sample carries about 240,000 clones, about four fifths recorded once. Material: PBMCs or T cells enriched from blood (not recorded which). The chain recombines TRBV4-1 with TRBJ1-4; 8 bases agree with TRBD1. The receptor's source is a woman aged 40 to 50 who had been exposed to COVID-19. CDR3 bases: TGCGCCAGCAGAGCGACAGGGGAGAATGAAAAACTGTTTTTT. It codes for CASRATGENEKLFF.